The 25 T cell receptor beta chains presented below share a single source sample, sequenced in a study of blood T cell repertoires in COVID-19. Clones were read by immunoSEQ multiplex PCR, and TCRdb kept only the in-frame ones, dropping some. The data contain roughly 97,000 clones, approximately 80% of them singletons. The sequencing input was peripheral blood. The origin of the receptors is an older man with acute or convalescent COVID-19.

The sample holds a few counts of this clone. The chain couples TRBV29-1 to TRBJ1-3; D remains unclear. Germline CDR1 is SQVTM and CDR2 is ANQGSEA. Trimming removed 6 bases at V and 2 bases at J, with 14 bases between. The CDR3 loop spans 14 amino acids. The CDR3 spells CSVSFPGAGNTIYF. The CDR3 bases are TGCAGCGTAAGCTTTCCCGGGGCTGGAAACACCATATATTTT.

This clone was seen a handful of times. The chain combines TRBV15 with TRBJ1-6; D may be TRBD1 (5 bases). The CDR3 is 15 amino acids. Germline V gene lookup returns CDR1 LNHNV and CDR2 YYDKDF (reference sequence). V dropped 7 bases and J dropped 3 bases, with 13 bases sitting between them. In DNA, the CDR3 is TGTGCCACCACCCAGGGCCTCCTCTATAATTCACCCCTCCACTTT. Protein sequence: CATTQGLLYNSPLHF.

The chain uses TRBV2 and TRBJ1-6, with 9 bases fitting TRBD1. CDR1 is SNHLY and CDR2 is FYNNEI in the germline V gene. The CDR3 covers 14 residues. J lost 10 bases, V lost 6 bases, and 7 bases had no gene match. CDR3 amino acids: CASSEDRGWSPLHF. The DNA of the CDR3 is TGTGCCAGCAGCGAGGACAGGGGATGGTCACCCCTCCACTTT.

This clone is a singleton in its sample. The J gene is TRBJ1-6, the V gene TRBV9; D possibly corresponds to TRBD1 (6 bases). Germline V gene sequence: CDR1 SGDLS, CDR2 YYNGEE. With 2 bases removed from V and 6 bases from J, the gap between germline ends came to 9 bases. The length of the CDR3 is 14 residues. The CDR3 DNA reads TGTGCCAGCAGCGTTGGCAGGGGTAATTCACCCCTCCACTTT. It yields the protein CASSVGRGNSPLHF.

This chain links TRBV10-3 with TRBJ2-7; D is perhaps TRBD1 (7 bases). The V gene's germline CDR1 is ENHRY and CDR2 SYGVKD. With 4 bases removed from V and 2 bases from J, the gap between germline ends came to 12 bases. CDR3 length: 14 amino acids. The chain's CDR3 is CAISGGDSPYEQYV. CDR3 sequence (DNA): TGTGCCATCAGTGGCGGGGACAGCCCCTACGAGCAGTACGTC.

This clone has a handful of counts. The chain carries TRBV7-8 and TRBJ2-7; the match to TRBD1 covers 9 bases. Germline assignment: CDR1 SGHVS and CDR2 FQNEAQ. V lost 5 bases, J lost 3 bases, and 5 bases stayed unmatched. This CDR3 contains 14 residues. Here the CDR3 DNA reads TGTGCCAGCAGCACCCGACAGGGGGGCTACGAGCAGTACTTC. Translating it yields CASSTRQGGYEQYF. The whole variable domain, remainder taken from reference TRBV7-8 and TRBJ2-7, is GAGVSQSPRYKVAKRGQDVALRCDPISGHVSLFWYQQALGQGPEFLTYFQNEAQLDKSGLPSDRFFAERPEGSVSTLKIQRTQQEDSAVYLCASSTRQGGYEQYFGPGTRLTVT.

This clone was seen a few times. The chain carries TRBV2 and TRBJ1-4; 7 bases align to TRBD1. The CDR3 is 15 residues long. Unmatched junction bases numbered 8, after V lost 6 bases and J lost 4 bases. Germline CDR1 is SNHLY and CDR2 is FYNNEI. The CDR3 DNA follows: TGTGCCAGCAGGGGACAGAATTCCAATAATGAAAAACTGTTTTTT. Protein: CASRGQNSNNEKLFF.

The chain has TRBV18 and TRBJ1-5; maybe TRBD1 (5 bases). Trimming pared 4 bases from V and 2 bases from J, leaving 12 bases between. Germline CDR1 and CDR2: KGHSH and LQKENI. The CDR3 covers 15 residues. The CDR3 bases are TGTGCCAGCTCACGCCAGGACAATCGCAATCAGCCCCAGCATTTT. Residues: CASSRQDNRNQPQHF.

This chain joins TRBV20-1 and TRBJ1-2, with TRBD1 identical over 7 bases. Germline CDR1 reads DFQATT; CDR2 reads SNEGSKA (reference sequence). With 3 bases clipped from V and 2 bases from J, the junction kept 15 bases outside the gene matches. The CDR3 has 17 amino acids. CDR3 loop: CSASLLRGQPTNYGYTF. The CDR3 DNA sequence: TGCAGTGCTAGTCTCCTACGGGGACAGCCGACAAACTATGGCTACACCTTC.

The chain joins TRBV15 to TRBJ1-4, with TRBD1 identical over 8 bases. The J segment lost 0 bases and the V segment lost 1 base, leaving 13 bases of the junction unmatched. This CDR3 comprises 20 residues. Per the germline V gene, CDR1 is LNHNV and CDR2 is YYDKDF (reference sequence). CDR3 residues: CATSRVGQGKGFTTNEKLFF. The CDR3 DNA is TGTGCCACCAGCAGAGTCGGACAGGGCAAGGGGTTTACAACTAATGAAAAACTGTTTTTT.

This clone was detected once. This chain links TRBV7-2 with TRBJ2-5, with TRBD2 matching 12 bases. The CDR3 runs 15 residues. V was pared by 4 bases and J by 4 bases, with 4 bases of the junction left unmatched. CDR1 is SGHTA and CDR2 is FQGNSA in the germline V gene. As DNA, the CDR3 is TGTGCCAGCAGCTCTAGCGGGGGGGTTCGAGAGACCCAGTACTTC. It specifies CASSSSGGVRETQYF. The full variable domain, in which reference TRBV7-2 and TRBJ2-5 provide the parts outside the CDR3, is GAGVSQSPSNKVTEKGKDVELRCDPISGHTALYWYRQSLGQGLEFLIYFQGNSAPDKSGLPSDRFSAERTGGSVSTLTIQRTQQEDSAVYLCASSSSGGVRETQYFGPGTRLLVL.

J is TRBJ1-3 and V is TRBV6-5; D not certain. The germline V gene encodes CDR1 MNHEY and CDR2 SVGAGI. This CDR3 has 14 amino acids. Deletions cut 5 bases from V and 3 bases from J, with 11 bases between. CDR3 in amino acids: CASSLPGYGNTIYF. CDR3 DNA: TGTGCCAGCAGTCTACCGGGTTATGGAAACACCATATATTTT.

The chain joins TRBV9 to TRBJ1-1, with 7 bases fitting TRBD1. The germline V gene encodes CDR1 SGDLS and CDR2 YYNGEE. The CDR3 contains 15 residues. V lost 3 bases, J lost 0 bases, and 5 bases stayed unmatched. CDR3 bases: TGTGCCAGCAGCGAAAGGGGGCAGCTGAACACTGAAGCTTTCTTT. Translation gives CASSERGQLNTEAFF.

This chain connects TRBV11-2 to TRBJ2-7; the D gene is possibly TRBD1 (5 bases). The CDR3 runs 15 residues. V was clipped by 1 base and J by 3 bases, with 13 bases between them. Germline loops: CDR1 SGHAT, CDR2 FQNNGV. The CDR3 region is CASSLGHQGHYEQYF. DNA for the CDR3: TGTGCCAGCAGCTTAGGCCACCAAGGACACTACGAGCAGTACTTC.

The CDR3 DNA sequence: TGTGCTAGTGCCCGTGAGGGAGAGACCCAGTACTTC. As protein: CASAREGETQYF. The chain is built from TRBV12-5 and TRBJ2-5; maybe TRBD2 (5 bases). CDR1 and CDR2 from the germline V gene are LGHNT and FRNRAP. V dropped 7 bases and J dropped 4 bases, with 10 bases sitting between them. The CDR3 runs 12 residues.

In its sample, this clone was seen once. CDR3 coding DNA: TGTGCCAGCAGCTTATATGCGGGAGGGACAGATACGCAGTATTTT. Amino acid sequence: CASSLYAGGTDTQYF. The chain combines TRBV7-9 with TRBJ2-3; 9 bases align to TRBD2. Unmatched junction bases numbered 3, after V lost 2 bases and J lost 3 bases. Germline values: CDR1 SEHNR, CDR2 FQNEAQ (reference sequence). The length of the CDR3 is 15 residues.

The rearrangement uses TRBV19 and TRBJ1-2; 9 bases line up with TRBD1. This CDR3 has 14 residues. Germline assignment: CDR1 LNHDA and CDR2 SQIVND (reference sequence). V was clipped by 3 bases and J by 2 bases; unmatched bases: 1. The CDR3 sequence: CASSMTGGNYGYTF. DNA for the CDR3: TGTGCCAGTAGTATGACAGGGGGAAACTATGGCTACACCTTC.

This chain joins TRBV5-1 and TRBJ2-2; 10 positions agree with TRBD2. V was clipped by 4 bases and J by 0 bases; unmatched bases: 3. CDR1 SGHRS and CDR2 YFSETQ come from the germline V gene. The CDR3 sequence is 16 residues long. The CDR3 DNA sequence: TGCGCCAGCAGCCGCCTAGCGGGAGCGAACACCGGGGAGCTGTTTTTT. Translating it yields CASSRLAGANTGELFF.

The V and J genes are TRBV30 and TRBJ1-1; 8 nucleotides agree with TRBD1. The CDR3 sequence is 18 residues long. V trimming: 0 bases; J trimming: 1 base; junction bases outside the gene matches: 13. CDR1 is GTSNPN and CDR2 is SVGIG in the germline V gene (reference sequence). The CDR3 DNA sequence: TGTGCCTGGAGTGTATACCGACCCCTCGACAGGGGGAACACTGAAGCTTTCTTT. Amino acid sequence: CAWSVYRPLDRGNTEAFF.

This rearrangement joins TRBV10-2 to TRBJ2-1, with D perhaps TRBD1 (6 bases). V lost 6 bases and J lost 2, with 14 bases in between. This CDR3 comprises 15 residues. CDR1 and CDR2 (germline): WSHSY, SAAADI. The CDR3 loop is CASRPGHSAYNEQFF. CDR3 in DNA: TGCGCCAGCAGACCGGGACACTCGGCCTACAATGAGCAGTTCTTC.

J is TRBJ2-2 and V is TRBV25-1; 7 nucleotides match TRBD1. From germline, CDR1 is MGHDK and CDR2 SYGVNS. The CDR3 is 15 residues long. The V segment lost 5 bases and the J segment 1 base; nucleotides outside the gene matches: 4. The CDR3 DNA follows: TGTGCCAGCAGTCAGGGACAGAAGAACACCGGGGAGCTGTTTTTT. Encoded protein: CASSQGQKNTGELFF.

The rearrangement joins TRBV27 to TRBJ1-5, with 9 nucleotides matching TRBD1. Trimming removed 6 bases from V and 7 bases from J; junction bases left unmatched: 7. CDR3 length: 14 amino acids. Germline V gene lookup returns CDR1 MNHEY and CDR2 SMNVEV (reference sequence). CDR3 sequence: CASSPDRGGQPQHF. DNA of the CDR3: TGTGCCAGCAGCCCTGACAGGGGGGGCCAGCCCCAGCATTTT.

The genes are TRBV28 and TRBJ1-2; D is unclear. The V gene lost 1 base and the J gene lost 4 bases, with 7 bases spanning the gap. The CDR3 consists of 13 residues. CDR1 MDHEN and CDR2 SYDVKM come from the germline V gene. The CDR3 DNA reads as TGTGCCAGCAGTTTATATCCAGGCTATGGCTACACCTTC. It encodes CASSLYPGYGYTF.

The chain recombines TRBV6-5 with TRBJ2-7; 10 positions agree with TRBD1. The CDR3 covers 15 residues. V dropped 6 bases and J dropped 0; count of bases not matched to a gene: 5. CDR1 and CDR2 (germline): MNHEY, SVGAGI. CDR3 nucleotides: TGTGCCAGCAGACCGGGACAGGGGAGCTCCTACGAGCAGTACGTC. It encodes CASRPGQGSSYEQYV.

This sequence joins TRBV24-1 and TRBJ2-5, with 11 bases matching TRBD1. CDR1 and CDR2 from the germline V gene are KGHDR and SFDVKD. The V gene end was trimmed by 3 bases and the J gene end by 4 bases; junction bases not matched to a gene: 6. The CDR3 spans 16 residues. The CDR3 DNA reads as TGTGCCACCAGTGATCTGGACAGGGGGCAGGGAGAGACCCAGTACTTC. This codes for CATSDLDRGQGETQYF.